This paragraph covers one T cell receptor (beta chain) sequence. The sample comes from a study of blood T cell repertoires in COVID-19. Study overall: Both acute and convalescent COVID-19 samples were obtained from the United States, Italy and Spain.

Profiling relied on immunoSEQ multiplex PCR, and the TCRdb table lists in-frame clones only, not all of them. Among just over 350,000 clones, roughly 90% were seen once, and the ten largest hold less than 9%. From germline, CDR1 is LNHDA and CDR2 SQIVND (reference sequence). This CDR3 contains 13 residues. V was trimmed by 1 base and J by 2 bases, leaving 6 bases between them. The sample consisted of peripheral blood. This clonotype was obtained from a woman between 55 and 75 years old with COVID-19, enrolled during active disease. The chain carries TRBV19 and TRBJ2-7, with D unclear. This CDR3 is CASSIARAYEQYF. CDR3 sequence (DNA): TGTGCCAGTAGTATAGCCCGAGCCTACGAGCAGTACTTC.